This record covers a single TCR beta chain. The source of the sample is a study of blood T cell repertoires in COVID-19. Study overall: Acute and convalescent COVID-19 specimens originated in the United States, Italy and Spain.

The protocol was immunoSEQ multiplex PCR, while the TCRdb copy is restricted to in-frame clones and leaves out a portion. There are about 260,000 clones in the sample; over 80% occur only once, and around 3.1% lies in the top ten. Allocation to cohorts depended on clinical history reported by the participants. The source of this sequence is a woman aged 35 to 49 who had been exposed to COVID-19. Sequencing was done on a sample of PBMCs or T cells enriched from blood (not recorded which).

CDR3 loop: CASSTKGQVEAFF. Here the CDR3 DNA reads TGTGCCAGCAGCACTAAGGGACAGGTGGAAGCTTTCTTT. The rearrangement links TRBV5-6 to TRBJ1-1; 8 nucleotides match TRBD1. Germline assignment: CDR1 SGHDT and CDR2 YYEEEE. The ends lost 4 bases at V and 8 bases at J; junction bases unmatched: 7. This CDR3 spans 13 amino acids.